The present entry profiles one T cell receptor beta chain with its context. Its specificity is not known. Generated by immunoSEQ multiplex PCR, the TCRdb table keeps only in-frame clones and is missing some. Found here are over 80,000 clones, 88% of them singletons; the top ten hold more than 0.8%. Germline CDR1 SGDLS, CDR2 YYNGEE. This CDR3 has 18 residues. The V and J ends lost 4 bases and 2 bases, in that order; junction bases with no gene match: 15. This entry belongs to a study of OX40 agonist ivuxolimab in advanced cancers. Study information: Patients treated during dose escalation were battling hepatocellular carcinoma, melanoma, renal cell or head and neck cancer. Around 40% of patients had received prior checkpoint inhibitor therapy. Overall study results and limits: The CD4+ and CD8+ T cells in the blood had expanded clonally by week 6 at 0.1 to 3.0 mg/kg.

At baseline, cycle 4 day 1, and cycle 7 day 1, blood was sampled. The rearrangement links TRBV9 to TRBJ2-3; 8 bases agree with TRBD2. Sequenced here: CD4+ or CD8+ T cells sorted from blood, sampled in a trial of the OX40 agonist ivuxolimab. The receptor was isolated from an adult with an advanced solid tumor such as melanoma, head and neck, liver or kidney cancer. Here the CDR3 reads CASSSQLTSGLLTDTQYF. The CDR3, as DNA: TGTGCCAGCAGCTCCCAGCTAACTAGCGGCCTTCTCACAGATACGCAGTATTTT.